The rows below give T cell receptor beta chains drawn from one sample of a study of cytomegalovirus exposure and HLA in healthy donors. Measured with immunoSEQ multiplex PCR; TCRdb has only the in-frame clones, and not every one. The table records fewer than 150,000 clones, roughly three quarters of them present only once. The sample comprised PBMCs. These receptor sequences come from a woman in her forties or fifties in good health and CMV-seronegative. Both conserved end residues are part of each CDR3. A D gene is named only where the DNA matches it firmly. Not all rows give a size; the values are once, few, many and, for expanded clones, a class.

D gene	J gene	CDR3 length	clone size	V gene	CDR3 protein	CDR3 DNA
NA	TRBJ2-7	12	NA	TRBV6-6	CASSSQGYEQYF	TGTGCCAGCAGCTCGCAGGGCTACGAGCAGTACTTC
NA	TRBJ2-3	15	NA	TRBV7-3	CASSSTATLGGTQYF	TGTGCCAGCAGCTCGACAGCTACGCTAGGGGGTACGCAGTATTTT
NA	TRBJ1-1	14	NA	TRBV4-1	CASSQETAGTEAFF	TGCGCCAGCAGCCAAGAAACAGCTGGGACTGAAGCTTTCTTT
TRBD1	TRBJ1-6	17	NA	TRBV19	CASSSGQGLSYNSPLHF	TGTGCCAGTAGTAGTGGACAGGGTTTGTCCTATAATTCACCCCTCCACTTT
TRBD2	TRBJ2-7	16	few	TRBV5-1	CASSLEGSGGAYEQYF	TGCGCCAGCAGCTTGGAAGGTAGCGGGGGGGCGTACGAGCAGTACTTC
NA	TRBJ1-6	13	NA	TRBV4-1	CASSPGLNSPLHF	TGCGCCAGCAGCCCTGGACTAAATTCACCCCTCCACTTT
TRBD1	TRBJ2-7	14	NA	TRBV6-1	CASNRPGQGNEQYF	TGTGCCAGCAATAGACCGGGACAGGGGAACGAGCAGTACTTC
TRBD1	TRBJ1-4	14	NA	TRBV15	CATSHRDRGEKLFF	TGTGCCACCAGCCACCGGGACAGGGGCGAAAAACTGTTTTTT
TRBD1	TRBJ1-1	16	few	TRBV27	CASSPAGTGNTEEAFF	TGTGCCAGCAGCCCCGCCGGGACAGGGAACACTGAAGAAGCTTTCTTT
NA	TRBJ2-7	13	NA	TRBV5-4	CASKPGFSYEQYF	TGTGCCAGCAAACCGGGATTCTCCTACGAGCAGTACTTC
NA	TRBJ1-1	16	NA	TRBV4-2	CASSQGLGRVNTEAFF	TGTGCCAGCAGCCAAGGTTTGGGCAGGGTGAACACTGAAGCTTTCTTT
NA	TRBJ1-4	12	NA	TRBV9	CASSPHGEKLFF	TGTGCCAGCAGCCCTCACGGGGAAAAACTGTTTTTT
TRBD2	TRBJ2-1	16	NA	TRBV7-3	CASSLNGAGALGEQFF	TGTGCCAGCAGCTTAAATGGAGCGGGGGCCCTCGGAGAGCAGTTCTTC
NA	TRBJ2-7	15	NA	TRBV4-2	CASSQLQGISYEQYF	TGTGCCAGCAGCCAACTTCAGGGAATAAGCTACGAGCAGTACTTC
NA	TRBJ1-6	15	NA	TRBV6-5	CASRLGPEIYSPLHF	TGTGCCAGCAGACTGGGGCCAGAGATTTATTCACCCCTCCACTTT
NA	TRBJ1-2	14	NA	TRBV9	CASSVALGEYGYTF	TGTGCCAGCAGCGTAGCTCTAGGAGAATATGGCTACACCTTC
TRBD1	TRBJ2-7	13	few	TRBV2	CASSETGGHEQYF	TGTGCCAGCAGTGAAACAGGGGGACACGAGCAGTACTTC
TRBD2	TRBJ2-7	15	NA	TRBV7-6	CASSLLAGATYEQYF	TGTGCCAGCAGCTTGTTAGCGGGGGCAACCTACGAGCAGTACTTC
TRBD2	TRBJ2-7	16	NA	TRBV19	CASTPRSGTSGLEQYF	TGTGCCAGTACCCCAAGGAGCGGGACTAGCGGGTTGGAACAGTACTTC
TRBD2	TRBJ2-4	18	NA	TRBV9	CASSVGLLAGEAKNIQYF	TGTGCCAGCAGCGTAGGCTTACTAGCGGGGGAGGCCAAAAACATTCAGTACTTC
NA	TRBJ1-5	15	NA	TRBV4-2	CASSQGQASNQPQHF	TGTGCCAGCAGCCAAGGTCAGGCTAGCAATCAGCCCCAGCATTTT
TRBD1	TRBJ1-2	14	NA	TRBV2	CASSQQGIRDGYTF	TGTGCCAGCAGTCAACAGGGGATAAGGGATGGCTACACCTTC
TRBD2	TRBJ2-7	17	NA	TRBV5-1	CASSPGLAGGGAYEQYF	TGCGCCAGCAGCCCGGGACTAGCGGGGGGCGGCGCCTACGAGCAGTACTTC
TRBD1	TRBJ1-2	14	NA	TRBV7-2	CASREDRASYGYTF	TGTGCCAGCAGAGAGGACAGGGCAAGCTATGGCTACACCTTC
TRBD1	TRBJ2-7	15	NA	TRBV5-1	CASSTGTGGPNEQYF	TGCGCCAGCAGCACAGGGACAGGGGGGCCTAACGAGCAGTACTTC
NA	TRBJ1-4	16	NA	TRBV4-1	CASSDGLLGNGEKLFF	TGCGCCAGCAGCGATGGACTCCTCGGGAATGGCGAAAAACTGTTTTTT
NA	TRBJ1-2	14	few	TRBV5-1	CASSSRQEPYGYTF	TGCGCCAGCAGCTCGCGACAGGAGCCCTATGGCTACACCTTC
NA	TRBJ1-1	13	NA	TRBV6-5	CASSLSGNTEAFF	TGTGCCAGCAGTTTATCGGGGAACACTGAAGCTTTCTTT
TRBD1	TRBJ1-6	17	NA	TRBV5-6	CASSPDRGPAYNSPLHF	TGTGCCAGCAGCCCCGACAGGGGGCCGGCCTATAATTCACCCCTCCACTTT
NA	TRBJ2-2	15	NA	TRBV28	CASSPLTANTGELFF	TGTGCCAGCAGTCCTTTGACAGCGAACACCGGGGAGCTGTTTTTT
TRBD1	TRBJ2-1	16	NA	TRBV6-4	CASSDSGTGSYNEQFF	TGTGCCAGCAGTGACTCGGGGACAGGCTCCTACAATGAGCAGTTCTTC
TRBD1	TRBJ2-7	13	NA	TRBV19	CASSIGTGVEQYF	TGTGCCAGTAGTATCGGAACAGGGGTCGAGCAGTACTTC
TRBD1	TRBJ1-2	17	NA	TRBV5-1	CASSYAFMTGANYGYTF	TGCGCCAGCAGTTATGCTTTCATGACAGGGGCTAACTATGGCTACACCTTC
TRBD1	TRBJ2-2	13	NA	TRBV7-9	CAGRDRESGELFF	TGTGCCGGCCGGGACAGGGAGTCCGGGGAGCTGTTTTTT
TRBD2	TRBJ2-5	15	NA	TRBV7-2	CASSLPAGGKETQYF	TGTGCCAGCAGCCTGCCGGCGGGGGGAAAAGAGACCCAGTACTTC
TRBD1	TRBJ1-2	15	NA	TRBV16	CASSQSVEGAIGYTF	TGTGCCAGCAGCCAATCTGTGGAGGGGGCGATTGGCTACACCTTC
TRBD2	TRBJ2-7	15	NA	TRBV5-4	CASSPASGGDYEQYF	TGTGCCAGCAGCCCTGCTAGCGGGGGGGACTACGAGCAGTACTTC
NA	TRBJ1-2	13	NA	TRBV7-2	CASSLDGYNGYTF	TGTGCCAGCAGCTTAGACGGGTATAATGGCTACACCTTC
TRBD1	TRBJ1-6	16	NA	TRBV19	CASSREDRGYNSPLHF	TGTGCCAGTAGTAGAGAAGACAGGGGCTATAATTCACCCCTCCACTTT
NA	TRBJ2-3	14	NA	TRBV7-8	CASGQVGTADTQYF	TGTGCCAGCGGTCAGGTCGGTACGGCAGATACGCAGTATTTT
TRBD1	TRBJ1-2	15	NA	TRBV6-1	CANNMAWDRGHGYTF	TGTGCCAACAACATGGCATGGGACAGGGGGCATGGCTACACCTTC
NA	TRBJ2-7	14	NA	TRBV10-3	CAISGGKGLHEQYF	TGTGCCATCAGTGGAGGGAAAGGGCTGCACGAGCAGTACTTC
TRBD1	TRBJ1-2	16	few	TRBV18	CASPSSGTGDFNGYTF	TGTGCCAGCCCATCTTCCGGGACAGGGGACTTCAATGGCTACACCTTC
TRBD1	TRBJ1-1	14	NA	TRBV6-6	CASSGQGLNTEAFF	TGTGCCAGCAGTGGACAGGGGTTGAACACTGAAGCTTTCTTT
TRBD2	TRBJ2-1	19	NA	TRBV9	CASSVGQLAGGLSYNEQFF	TGTGCCAGCAGCGTAGGCCAGCTAGCGGGGGGGCTATCCTACAATGAGCAGTTCTTC
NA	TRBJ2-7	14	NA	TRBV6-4	CASSDSKGNYEQYF	TGTGCCAGCAGTGACTCGAAGGGGAACTACGAGCAGTACTTC
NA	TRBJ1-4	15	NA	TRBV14	CASSQVRGTRQKLFF	TGTGCCAGCAGCCAAGTAAGGGGGACTAGACAAAAACTGTTTTTT
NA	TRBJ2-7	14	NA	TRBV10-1	CASSSGTPSYEQYF	TGCGCCAGCAGCTCCGGGACACCGTCCTACGAGCAGTACTTC
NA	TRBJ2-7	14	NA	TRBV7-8	CASSPQRTGYEQYF	TGTGCCAGCAGTCCACAGCGAACAGGCTACGAGCAGTACTTC
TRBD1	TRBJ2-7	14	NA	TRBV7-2	CASSSTGGSYEQYF	TGTGCCAGCAGCTCGACAGGGGGTTCCTACGAGCAGTACTTC
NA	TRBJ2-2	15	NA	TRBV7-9	CASSPTTWDTGELFF	TGTGCCAGCAGCCCGACTACGTGGGACACCGGGGAGCTGTTTTTT
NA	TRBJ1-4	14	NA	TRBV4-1	CASSPRQRNEKLFF	TGCGCCAGCAGCCCCCGACAGAGAAATGAAAAACTGTTTTTT
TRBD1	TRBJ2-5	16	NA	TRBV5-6	CASSLKGQGPQETQYF	TGTGCCAGCAGCTTGAAGGGACAGGGTCCCCAAGAGACCCAGTACTTC